A selection of T cell receptor beta chains follows, all from one sample in a study of molecular identifiers for immune sequencing clone quantification. Each CDR3 protein is one row after TCRdb ran MiXCR on the PCR reads. The table lists around 480,000 distinct CDR3 sequences, about a fifth of them singletons. Material: naive CD8+ T cells from blood, with Jurkat cell RNA spiked in. These receptors were taken from a human donor in good health. Some libraries in this study had Jurkat cell RNA spiked in. The CDR3 runs from the conserved cysteine through the conserved F or W. The D gene is left open where the match is weak. The size entry is marked missing in some rows and otherwise reads once, few, many or a size class.

J	V	size	D	CDR3	DNA
TRBJ1-5	TRBV19	.	.	CASSIAHSNQPQHF	TGTGCCAGTAGTATAGCGCATAGCAATCAGCCCCAGCATTTT
TRBJ2-1	TRBV13	.	TRBD2	CASSLGTSGSYNEQFF	TGTGCCAGCAGCTTAGGGACTAGCGGCTCCTACAATGAGCAGTTCTTC
TRBJ2-7	TRBV27	few	TRBD2	CASRLESSGYEQYF	TGTGCCAGCAGGCTTGAGTCTAGCGGTTACGAGCAGTACTTC
TRBJ1-6	TRBV14	few	TRBD1	CASSQRDRDPYNSPLHF	TGTGCCAGCAGCCAAAGGGACAGGGACCCTTATAATTCACCCCTCCACTTT
TRBJ1-1	TRBV19	.	.	CASSYYDGATEAFF	TGTGCCAGTAGTTACTATGACGGGGCGACTGAAGCTTTCTTT
TRBJ2-7	TRBV19	many	TRBD2	CASRPGTRGPVEQYF	TGTGCCAGTAGACCCGGGACTAGAGGCCCCGTCGAGCAGTACTTC
TRBJ2-3	TRBV12-3/TRBV12-4	many	TRBD2	CASSAPLAGGLLADTQYF	TGTGCCAGCAGTGCCCCTCTTGCGGGGGGTCTTCTAGCAGATACGCAGTATTTT
TRBJ2-3	TRBV19	.	.	CASSVLDISTDAQYF	TGTGCCAGTAGTGTACTAGATATTAGCACAGATGCGCAGTATTTT
TRBJ2-7	TRBV6-2/TRBV6-3	few	.	CASSYHDSSYEQYF	TGTGCCAGCAGTTACCATGACAGTTCCTACGAGCAGTACTTC
TRBJ2-4	TRBV12-2	.	.	CASRHRIPWTENIQYF	TGTGCAAGTCGCCATCGGATCCCGTGGACAGAAAACATTCAGTACTTC
TRBJ1-1	TRBV12-3/TRBV12-4	.	.	CASSKRTSDTEAFF	TGTGCCAGCAGTAAACGGACCAGCGACACTGAAGCTTTCTTT
TRBJ2-2	TRBV20-1	.	.	CSARPGVNTGELFF	TGCAGTGCTAGACCCGGGGTGAACACCGGGGAGCTGTTTTTT
TRBJ2-2	TRBV5-3	few	.	CASSNLGGSTGELFF	TGTGCCAGCAGCAACCTCGGGGGTTCCACCGGGGAGCTGTTTTTT
TRBJ1-3	TRBV9	.	.	CASSVDSGGAGNTIYF	TGTGCCAGCAGCGTAGATTCCGGGGGAGCCGGAAACACCATATATTTT
TRBJ2-5	TRBV20-1	few	.	CSARDPTGVVETQYF	TGCAGTGCTAGAGACCCAACGGGAGTGGTAGAGACCCAGTACTTC
TRBJ1-6	TRBV7-9	few	.	CASRLGSSYNSPLHF	TGTGCCAGTCGATTGGGCAGCTCCTATAATTCACCCCTCCACTTT
TRBJ2-1	TRBV9	few	TRBD2	CASSVMLAGGSEQFF	TGTGCCAGCAGCGTTATGCTAGCGGGAGGTTCGGAGCAGTTCTTC
TRBJ2-7	TRBV20-1	.	TRBD2	CSARFLRLAGENEQYF	TGCAGTGCTAGGTTCCTTAGACTAGCGGGAGAAAACGAGCAGTACTTC
TRBJ1-1	TRBV4-1	.	.	CASSQEEARGVASF	TGCGCCAGCAGCCAAGAAGAAGCCCGTGGGGTGGCTTCCTTT
TRBJ2-7	TRBV4-3	few	.	CASSQERTYYEQYF	TGCGCCAGCAGCCAAGAGAGGACCTACTACGAGCAGTACTTC
TRBJ2-2	TRBV30	few	.	CAWSYLNTGELFF	TGTGCCTGGAGCTACCTTAACACCGGGGAGCTGTTTTTT
TRBJ2-1	TRBV2	few	TRBD2	CASSRRTSGIYNEQFF	TGTGCCAGCAGTAGGCGGACTAGCGGCATCTACAATGAGCAGTTCTTC
TRBJ2-5	TRBV28	.	.	CASSLFGSTEVQETQYF	TGTGCCAGCAGTTTATTCGGCAGCACCGAGGTGCAAGAGACCCAGTACTTC
TRBJ2-7	TRBV28	.	.	CASSPTDIGEQYF	TGTGCCAGCAGCCCGACGGACATTGGCGAGCAGTACTTC
TRBJ1-3	TRBV4-3	few	TRBD1	CASSQSGTGAGNTIYF	TGCGCCAGCAGCCAATCCGGGACAGGGGCTGGAAACACCATATATTTT
TRBJ1-1	TRBV4-2	few	.	CASSQLSGVPEAFF	TGTGCCAGCAGCCAACTATCAGGGGTCCCTGAAGCTTTCTTT
TRBJ2-1	TRBV28	.	TRBD2	CASSFSAGAAYEQFF	TGTGCCAGCAGTTTCTCAGCGGGAGCGGCCTATGAGCAGTTCTTC
TRBJ2-2	TRBV4-3	few	TRBD2	CASSQELAGGGYTGELFF	TGCGCCAGCAGCCAAGAGCTAGCGGGGGGAGGATACACCGGGGAGCTGTTTTTT
TRBJ2-2	TRBV12-3/TRBV12-4	few	TRBD2	CASSLGGTHTGELFF	TGTGCCAGCAGTTTGGGAGGGACTCACACCGGGGAGCTGTTTTTT
TRBJ2-3	TRBV5-5	many	TRBD2	CASSFPGLAATDTQYF	TGTGCCAGCAGCTTTCCAGGACTAGCGGCTACAGATACGCAGTATTTT
TRBJ1-5	TRBV28	few	.	CASSLDGMSNQPQHF	TGTGCCAGCAGTTTAGACGGGATGAGCAATCAGCCCCAGCATTTT
TRBJ1-2	TRBV27	.	.	CASRLGSSYGYTF	TGTGCCAGCAGGTTAGGCAGCAGTTATGGCTACACCTTC
TRBJ1-2	TRBV28	few	TRBD1	CASQSGDRDHYGYTF	TGTGCCAGTCAGTCCGGGGACAGGGACCACTATGGCTACACCTTC
TRBJ2-7	TRBV5-6	many	.	CASSPTGSHEQYF	TGTGCCAGCAGCCCCACAGGGTCCCACGAGCAGTACTTC
TRBJ2-1	TRBV29-1	many	.	CSVGGQGDGEQFF	TGCAGCGTCGGAGGGCAGGGGGACGGTGAGCAGTTCTTC
TRBJ1-6	TRBV10-2	.	TRBD1	CASSAGQGPPALHF	TGCGCCAGCAGTGCGGGACAGGGGCCCCCGGCCCTCCACTTT
TRBJ2-7	TRBV5-5	few	TRBD1	CASSQPDREYEQYF	TGTGCCAGCAGCCAGCCCGACAGGGAGTACGAGCAGTACTTC
TRBJ2-7	TRBV2	many	.	CASSDPAGTYEQYF	TGTGCCAGCAGTGATCCTGCGGGGACCTACGAGCAGTACTTC
TRBJ2-5	TRBV14	many	TRBD1	CASSQERTGPKETQYF	TGTGCCAGCAGCCAAGAACGGACAGGTCCAAAAGAGACCCAGTACTTC
TRBJ1-4	TRBV27	many	TRBD1	CASSFSGGSNEKLFF	TGTGCCAGCAGTTTTTCAGGGGGCAGTAATGAAAAACTGTTTTTT
TRBJ2-5	TRBV5-6	many	.	CASSAPGGLQETQYF	TGTGCCAGCAGCGCCCCCGGGGGTCTACAAGAGACCCAGTACTTC
TRBJ2-7	TRBV9	many	.	CASSVALAPYEQYF	TGTGCCAGCAGCGTAGCACTAGCTCCCTACGAGCAGTACTTC
TRBJ2-3	TRBV11-2	few	TRBD2	CASSLVLAGGLSTDTQYF	TGTGCCAGCAGCTTAGTGTTAGCGGGAGGGCTGAGCACAGATACGCAGTATTTT
TRBJ2-5	TRBV5-4	few	.	CASSSDSGKQGVETQYF	TGTGCCAGCAGCTCCGATAGTGGGAAACAGGGCGTTGAGACCCAGTACTTC
TRBJ1-1	TRBV6-5	many	TRBD1	CASSYRDRGNTEAFF	TGTGCCAGCAGTTACCGGGACAGGGGGAACACTGAAGCTTTCTTT
TRBJ2-7	TRBV6-6	many	.	CASSSPGIGYYEQYF	TGTGCCAGCAGTTCCCCAGGGATCGGCTACTACGAGCAGTACTTC